These T cell receptor beta chains were read from a single sample in a study of T cells in Graves' hyperthyroidism and ophthalmopathy. TCRdb reanalysed the multiplex PCR reads using MiXCR and keeps one entry per CDR3 protein. Here the sample spans 550,000 to 700,000 distinct CDR3 sequences, over 12% being singletons. Sequenced input: blood. These receptors all come from a middle-aged woman with Graves' ophthalmopathy. Both conserved end residues are part of each CDR3. D genes are given only for firm matches. The listing skips clone size in some rows; elsewhere it reads once, few, many or a size class.

>-|TRBV28|TRBJ1-5|many
TGTGCCAGCATGGCAACTAATCAGCCCCAGCATTTT
CASMATNQPQHF
>TRBD1|TRBV12-3/TRBV12-4|TRBJ1-1|many
TGTGCCAGCAGTTCCAATACAGGGGGCACTGAAGCTTTCTTT
CASSSNTGGTEAFF
>TRBD1|TRBV10-3|TRBJ1-5|many
TGTGCCATCAGCCAGGGGGACCAGCCCCAGCATTTT
CAISQGDQPQHF
>-|TRBV6-2/TRBV6-3|TRBJ1-1|many
TGTGCCAGCAGTTATTGGGCGCGCTCTGAAGCTTTCTTT
CASSYWARSEAFF
>-|TRBV11-2|TRBJ2-5|many
TGTGCCAGCAGGCCTAAGAATCCGGGAGCTTCAGAGACCCAGTACTTC
CASRPKNPGASETQYF
>-|TRBV5-1|TRBJ1-2|many
TGCGCCAGCAGCTCATGGCAGAGTAACTATGGCTACACCTTC
CASSSWQSNYGYTF
>TRBD2|TRBV6-2/TRBV6-3|TRBJ2-7|-
TGTGCCAGCAGTTACCCCCCTAGCGGGAGGTACGAGCAGTACTTC
CASSYPPSGRYEQYF
>-|TRBV6-1|TRBJ1-5|many
TGTGCCAGCAGCCCCGGGCGTGGTCTCCTCTACCAGCCCCAGCATTTT
CASSPGRGLLYQPQHF
>TRBD1|TRBV30|TRBJ2-5|many
TGTGCCTGGGTGGGACAGACTCAAGAGACCCAGTACTTC
CAWVGQTQETQYF
>TRBD2|TRBV2|TRBJ2-5|many
TGTGCCAGCAGTGAAGGTGGGAGGGCGGCCCAGTACTTC
CASSEGGRAAQYF
>-|TRBV6-2/TRBV6-3|TRBJ2-7|-
TGTGCCAGCAGTTACTCGAGGACTGCTAGCCGTCTGGAGCAGTACTTC
CASSYSRTASRLEQYF
>-|TRBV20-1|TRBJ2-7|many
TGCAGTGCTAGGGACAATAGCGGATTCTACGAGCAGTACTTC
CSARDNSGFYEQYF
>TRBD1|TRBV29-1|TRBJ2-7|many
TGCAGCGTGACAGGGGTAGACTACGAGCAGTACTTC
CSVTGVDYEQYF
>-|TRBV7-9|TRBJ2-7|many
TGTGCCAGCAGCTTAAGTTCCGACGAGCAGTACTTC
CASSLSSDEQYF
>TRBD1|TRBV18|TRBJ2-5|many
TGTGCCAGCAGCCAGGGACAGCAAGAGACCCAGTACTTC
CASSQGQQETQYF
>TRBD2|TRBV27|TRBJ2-7|many
TGTGCCAGCAGTCTACGGTATCTAGCGGGGCTAACCTACGAGCAGTACTTC
CASSLRYLAGLTYEQYF
>-|TRBV27|TRBJ1-1|many
TGTGCCAGCAGTCCGTGGGCTGCGACTGAAGCTTTCTTT
CASSPWAATEAFF
>-|TRBV6-1|TRBJ2-4|many
TGTGCCAGCAGACCTCCCGGGGGCAGGGACATTCAGTACTTC
CASRPPGGRDIQYF
>-|TRBV5-1|TRBJ2-2|few
TGCGCCAGCAGCTCGGGCCGAAACACCGGGGAGCTGTTTTTT
CASSSGRNTGELFF
>-|TRBV18|TRBJ2-5|-
TGTGCCAGCTCACCACCGGACGGACAAGAGACCCAGTACTTC
CASSPPDGQETQYF
>TRBD2|TRBV4-2|TRBJ2-7|many
TGTGCCAGCAGCCAAGATCTAGGGACTAGCGGGATCTACGAGCAGTACTTC
CASSQDLGTSGIYEQYF
>-|TRBV4-3|TRBJ2-7|-
TGCGCCAGCAGCCAAGAAGACTATTACGAGCAGTACTTC
CASSQEDYYEQYF
>TRBD2|TRBV7-6|TRBJ2-7|many
TGTGCCAGCAGCCGGACGGGGCAGGGAGGGTACGAGCAGTACTTC
CASSRTGQGGYEQYF
>TRBD2|TRBV27|TRBJ2-3|-
TGTGCCAGCAGTTCCCGGACAGTTGGGGGGACTAGCGAGACAGATACGCAGTATTTT
CASSSRTVGGTSETDTQYF
>-|TRBV27|TRBJ1-2|many
TGTGCCAGCAGTCTCACACCGCAGGGTGGCTACACCTTC
CASSLTPQGGYTF
>-|TRBV7-8|TRBJ1-5|many
TGTGCCAGCAGCTTTGCGGTATATAGCAATCAGCCCCAGCATTTT
CASSFAVYSNQPQHF
>TRBD1|TRBV6-5|TRBJ1-2|many
TGTGCCAGCAGTTACTCTTCGACAGGGGGTCTAAGTGGCTACACCTTC
CASSYSSTGGLSGYTF
>-|TRBV6-1|TRBJ1-2|many
TGTGCCAGCACCGATCCGGGACGCATAGCGGATGGCTACACCTTC
CASTDPGRIADGYTF
>-|TRBV6-5|TRBJ2-7|many
TGTGCCAGCAGTTCACCCACCCAATCCTACGAGCAGTACTTC
CASSSPTQSYEQYF
>-|TRBV7-8|TRBJ1-5|many
TGTGCCAGCAGCTTAGCTGCCGGCAATCAGCCCCAGCATTTT
CASSLAAGNQPQHF
>TRBD2|TRBV4-1|TRBJ2-7|few
TGCGCCAGCAGCCAAGATCTCCCCGGGAGGGGCTACGAGCAGTACTTC
CASSQDLPGRGYEQYF
>TRBD1|TRBV19|TRBJ1-2|-
TGTGCCAGTAGTATGGGACAGGGACTGTATGGCTACACCTTC
CASSMGQGLYGYTF
>-|TRBV27|TRBJ1-1|many
TGTGCCAGCAGTTTTCTTGGAGACGGCACTGAAGCTTTCTTT
CASSFLGDGTEAFF
>-|TRBV19|TRBJ1-1|many
TGTGCCAGCGCTGGGGGGCGGGGGAGGAACACTGAAGCTTTCTTT
CASAGGRGRNTEAFF
>TRBD1|TRBV6-1|TRBJ2-5|many
TGTGCCAGCAGTCCTTTCGGGACAGAAAACCAAGAGACCCAGTACTTC
CASSPFGTENQETQYF
>TRBD2|TRBV19|TRBJ2-7|-
TGTGCCAGTAGTATTGGGAGGGGCTCCTCTACCTACGAGCAGTACTTC
CASSIGRGSSTYEQYF
>-|TRBV6-2/TRBV6-3|TRBJ1-2|-
TGTGCCAGCAGTTACCTCGGCAGGCAAGGCTACACCTTC
CASSYLGRQGYTF
>TRBD2|TRBV5-4|TRBJ2-7|few
TGTGCCAGCAGCTTGGGGGGAGCGGGAGGGCGGTACGAGCAGTACTTC
CASSLGGAGGRYEQYF
>TRBD2|TRBV7-2|TRBJ2-7|many
TGTGCCAGCAGCTTAAAAGCGGGAGCATGGGAGCAGTACTTC
CASSLKAGAWEQYF
>TRBD1|TRBV28|TRBJ2-5|many
TGTGCCAGCAGTTCTTATGGGGGACAGAACCAAGAGACCCAGTACTTC
CASSSYGGQNQETQYF
>TRBD2|TRBV28|TRBJ2-5|many
TGTGCCAGCAGTCCCCGGGGAGCGGGGGGAGGAGAGACCCAGTACTTC
CASSPRGAGGGETQYF
>-|TRBV29-1|TRBJ2-5|-
TGCAGCTATCCGACAGTCCAAGAGACCCAGTACTTC
CSYPTVQETQYF
>TRBD2|TRBV6-1|TRBJ2-5|many
TGTGCCAGCAGTGAAGTTGGCGGGGGAGAGACCCAGTACTTC
CASSEVGGGETQYF
>TRBD1|TRBV13|TRBJ1-2|many
TGTGCCAGCAGCCCTTCCGACAGGGGGGTATCCTATGGCTACACCTTC
CASSPSDRGVSYGYTF
>-|TRBV7-2|TRBJ2-5|many
TGTGCCAGCAGCTTAGGGACATCCTATCGGACCCAGTACTTC
CASSLGTSYRTQYF
>-|TRBV6-2/TRBV6-3|TRBJ2-1|-
TGTGCCAGCAGAGCGAGCGGCCCAAACAATGAGCAGTTCTTC
CASRASGPNNEQFF